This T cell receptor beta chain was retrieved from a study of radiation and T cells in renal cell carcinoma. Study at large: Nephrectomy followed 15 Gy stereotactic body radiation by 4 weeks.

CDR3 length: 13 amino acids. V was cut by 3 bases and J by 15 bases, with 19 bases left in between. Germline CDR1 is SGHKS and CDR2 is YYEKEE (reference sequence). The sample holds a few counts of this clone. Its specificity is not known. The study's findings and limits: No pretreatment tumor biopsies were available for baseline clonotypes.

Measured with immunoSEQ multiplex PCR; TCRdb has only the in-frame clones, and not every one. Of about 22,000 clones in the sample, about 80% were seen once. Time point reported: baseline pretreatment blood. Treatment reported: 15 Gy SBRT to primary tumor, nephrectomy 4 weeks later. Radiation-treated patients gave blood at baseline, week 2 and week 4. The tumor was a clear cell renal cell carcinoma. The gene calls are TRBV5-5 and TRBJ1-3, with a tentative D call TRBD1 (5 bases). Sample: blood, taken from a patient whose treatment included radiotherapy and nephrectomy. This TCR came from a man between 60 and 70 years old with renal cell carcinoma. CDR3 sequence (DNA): TGTGCCAGCAGCTCGGAACCGGGACGGGCCTCATATTTT. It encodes CASSSEPGRASYF.